This is a list of T cell receptor beta chains from one sample in a study of shared clonotypes between healthy human individuals. The protocol was immunoSEQ multiplex PCR, while the TCRdb copy is restricted to in-frame clones and leaves out a portion. Among about 820,000 clones listed, about 92% were seen once. The source material was naive CD8+ T cells sorted from blood. Every receptor here comes from a man between 25 and 39 years old in good health. Both conserved end residues are trimmed from each CDR3. Each record gives: V gene, clone size, CDR3 protein. Not every row has a clone size; where given, it reads once, few, many or a size class.

TRBV29-1 - SVYEGGGGTEAF
TRBV13 - ASSLVREGRVDEQF
TRBV21-1 - ARRTGTYEQY
TRBV28 - ASSPGSSYEQY
TRBV27 - ASTPGPSRTYNEQF
TRBV2 many ASSAGQGTSYEQY
TRBV29-1 - SVGYTTGLVANEQF
TRBV4-3 once ASSPEWNRRSDTQY
TRBV13 - ASSSTVVLAGYEQF
TRBV2 - ASVQPLSTDTQY
TRBV7-2 - ASSLGSNEQF
TRBV4-1 - ASAEGGPSYEQY
TRBV6-1 - ASSDGTSGTSTDTQY
TRBV6-5 - ASRQGNRELF
TRBV27 once ASSLPGQGGEAF
TRBV5-5 - ASSPVEGWGLDTEAF
TRBV27 - ASSPLAGGSTDTQY
TRBV7-2 - ASSPPELYEQY
TRBV6-5 - ASHGLGGDTIY
TRBV28 - ASSYPQVGAGTDTQY
TRBV14 - ASALPMHNEQF
TRBV4-3 - ASSQERRELDSGTGELF
TRBV9 - ASSEGLAEWEGEQF
TRBV18 - ASTGTSPRETQY
TRBV7-9 - ASSDKVELF
TRBV27 - ASSLTQGLVDTGELF
TRBV9 - ASSSRDRRDTEAF
TRBV7-9 - ASSLLTDTQY
TRBV29-1 - SVAGVFNEQF
TRBV28 - ASSSRLGVINQPQH
TRBV10-3 - ARWLGGLDTEAF
TRBV5-6 - ASSLASGKLEAF
TRBV5-8 - ASSRLYEQF
TRBV7-8 - ASSASTGVNTGELF
TRBV19 - ASSTYGTAKNIQY
TRBV2 - ASMDHTGELF
TRBV5-1 - ASRISAANYEQY
TRBV30 - AWSVAGADTQY
TRBV25-1 - ASDPGQGAYEQY
TRBV27 - ASRGAGGLNEQF
TRBV9 - ASSVVGLAGVSYNEQF
TRBV5-1 - ASRPGTSSSYEQY
TRBV18 - ASSRRDRVYEQY
TRBV9 - ASSVEDLGTGSYEQY
TRBV11-2 - ASSLYGGSGGNEQF
TRBV9 - ASSLGTSGIRDEQY
TRBV7-6 once ASSLGSGANVLT